The subject of this entry is one T cell receptor beta chain. One junction end does not reproduce the germline sequence, and a read error may be involved. The time point denotes: recipient sample about 28 days before transplant, after cytoreduction. Samples: about 28 days before transplant, then days 30, 100 and 180 after. Sequenced by immunoSEQ multiplex PCR; TCRdb stores in-frame clones only, minus some. The sample lists under 35,000 clones; less than 75% were seen once. The entry originates in a study of T cell clonotyping in hematopoietic cell transplantation. About the study: Cytoreduction preceded collection of pretransplant recipient samples.

This TCR derives from a man in his forties or fifties with myelodysplastic syndrome. Some clones in this sample may be carry-over from other donors' samples. The sequencing used peripheral blood mononuclear cells, collected before stem cell transplant.

CDR3 amino acids: CSASTDNF. For the CDR3, the DNA is TGCAGTGCTAGTACCGATAACTTC. This chain joins TRBV20-1 and TRBJ2-7, with unresolved D. The CDR3 extends over 8 amino acids. The germline V gene encodes CDR1 DFQATT and CDR2 SNEGSKA (reference sequence).